This record looks at one T cell receptor (beta chain) sequence and its context. V was trimmed by 5 bases and J by 1 base, leaving 12 bases between them. The germline V gene encodes CDR1 MNHEY and CDR2 SMNVEV (reference sequence). This CDR3 is 15 amino acids long. This sample is drawn from a study of blood T cell repertoires in COVID-19. On the study more broadly: PBMCs, B-cell-depleted T cells, or T cells provided the cDNA or gDNA that made up the material.

Here immunoSEQ multiplex PCR was the method, and the copy in TCRdb shows in-frame clones only, minus some. The table has about 99,000 clones, about 91% seen once. The sequenced sample was peripheral blood. The sequence was collected from a human donor in a cohort sampled during active COVID-19. The chain joins TRBV27 to TRBJ1-5, with D perhaps matching TRBD1 (5 bases). CDR3 residues: CASSPYSGSNQPQHF. The CDR3 nucleotides are TGTGCCAGCAGTCCGTATTCAGGGAGCAATCAGCCCCAGCATTTT.